This T cell receptor beta chain was observed in a study of T cells in localized non-small cell lung cancer. Study-wide results and caveats: In uninvolved adjacent lung, T cell clonality reached its highest value, exceeding tumor. Without multi-region sequencing, intratumor heterogeneity could not be excluded. Appearances in adjacent lung were noted for a median roughly 50 of the top 100 tumor clones.

This clone has a single count. The target antigen is unknown. At the DNA level, this CDR3 is encoded by other sequences in the same sample as well. TCRdb keeps only in-frame clones here, not all; method: immunoSEQ multiplex PCR. The data show 9,000 or so clones, around 90% seen once. The starting material was peripheral blood, obtained before any cancer treatment. The sequence was obtained from a woman aged 40-69 years with stage I squamous cell lung carcinoma.

CDR3 residues: CAWETGTGGLPLHF. The DNA for the CDR3 is TGTGCCTGGGAGACCGGGACAGGGGGCTTACCCCTCCACTTT. The chain joins TRBV30 to TRBJ1-6; TRBD1 matches 12 bases. The CDR3 has 14 amino acids. J was trimmed by 12 bases and V by 5 bases; bases with no gene match: 8. The germline V gene encodes CDR1 GTSNPN and CDR2 SVGIG (reference sequence).